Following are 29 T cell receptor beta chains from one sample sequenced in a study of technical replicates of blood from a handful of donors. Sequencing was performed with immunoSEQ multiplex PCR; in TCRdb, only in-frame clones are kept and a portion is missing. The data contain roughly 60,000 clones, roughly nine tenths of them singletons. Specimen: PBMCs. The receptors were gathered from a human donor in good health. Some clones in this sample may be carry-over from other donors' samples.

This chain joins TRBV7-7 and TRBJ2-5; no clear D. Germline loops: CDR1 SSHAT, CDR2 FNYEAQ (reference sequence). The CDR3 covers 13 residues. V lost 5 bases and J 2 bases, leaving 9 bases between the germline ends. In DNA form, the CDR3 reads TGTGCCAGCAGCCAAACTCGACAAGAGACCCAGTACTTC. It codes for CASSQTRQETQYF.

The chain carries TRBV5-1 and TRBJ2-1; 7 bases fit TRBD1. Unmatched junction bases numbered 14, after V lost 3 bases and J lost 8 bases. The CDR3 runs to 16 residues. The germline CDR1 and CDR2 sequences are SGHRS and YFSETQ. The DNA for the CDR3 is TGCGCCAGCAGCTCACGCACAGGGGTTTTCCCCGATGAGCAGTTCTTC. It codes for CASSSRTGVFPDEQFF.

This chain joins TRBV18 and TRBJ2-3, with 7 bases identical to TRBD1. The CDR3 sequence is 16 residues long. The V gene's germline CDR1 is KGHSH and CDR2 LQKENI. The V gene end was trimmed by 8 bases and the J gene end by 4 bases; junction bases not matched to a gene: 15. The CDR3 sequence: CASTGQKKVVADTQYF. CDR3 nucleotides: TGTGCCAGCACGGGACAGAAAAAGGTTGTTGCAGATACGCAGTATTTT.

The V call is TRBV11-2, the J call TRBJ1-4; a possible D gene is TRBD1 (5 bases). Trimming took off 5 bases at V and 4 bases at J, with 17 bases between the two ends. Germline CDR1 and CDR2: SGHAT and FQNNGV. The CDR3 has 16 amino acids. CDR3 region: CASSPGPTQINEKLFF. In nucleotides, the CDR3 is TGTGCCAGCAGCCCAGGGCCGACGCAGATTAATGAAAAACTGTTTTTT.

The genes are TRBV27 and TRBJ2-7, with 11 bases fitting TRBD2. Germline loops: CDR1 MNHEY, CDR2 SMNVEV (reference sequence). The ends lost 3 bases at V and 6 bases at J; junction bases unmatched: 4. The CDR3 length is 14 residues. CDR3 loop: CASSLGLAGGEQYF. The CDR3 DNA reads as TGTGCCAGCAGTTTGGGTCTAGCGGGAGGCGAGCAGTACTTC.

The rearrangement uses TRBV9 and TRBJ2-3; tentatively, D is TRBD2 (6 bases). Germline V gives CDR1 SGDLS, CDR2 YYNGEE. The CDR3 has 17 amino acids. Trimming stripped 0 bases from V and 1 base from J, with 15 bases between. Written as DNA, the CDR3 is TGTGCCAGCAGCGTAGCCCCCGGACGGGAGCGCACAGATACGCAGTATTTT. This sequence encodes CASSVAPGRERTDTQYF. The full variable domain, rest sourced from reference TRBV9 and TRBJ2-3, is DSGVTQTPKHLITATGQRVTLRCSPRSGDLSVYWYQQSLDQGLQFLIQYYNGEERAKGNILERFSAQQFPDLHSELNLSSLELGDSALYFCASSVAPGRERTDTQYFGPGTRLTVL.

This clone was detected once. The CDR3 DNA reads as TGTGCCAGTAGTATAGACGGACAGGGAAGGGTTCAGTACTTC. Encoded protein: CASSIDGQGRVQYF. V usage is TRBV19 and J usage is TRBJ2-7; 8 nucleotides line up with TRBD1. Germline V gene data show CDR1 as LNHDA and CDR2 as SQIVND (reference sequence). This CDR3 has 14 residues. The V and J ends lost 0 bases and 10 bases, in that order; junction bases with no gene match: 8.

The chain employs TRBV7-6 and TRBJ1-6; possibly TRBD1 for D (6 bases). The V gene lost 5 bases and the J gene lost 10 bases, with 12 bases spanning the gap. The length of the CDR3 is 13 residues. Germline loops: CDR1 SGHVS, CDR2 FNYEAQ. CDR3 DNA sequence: TGTGCCAGCAGCCCAAGGGGGAACTCACCCCTCCACTTT. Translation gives CASSPRGNSPLHF.

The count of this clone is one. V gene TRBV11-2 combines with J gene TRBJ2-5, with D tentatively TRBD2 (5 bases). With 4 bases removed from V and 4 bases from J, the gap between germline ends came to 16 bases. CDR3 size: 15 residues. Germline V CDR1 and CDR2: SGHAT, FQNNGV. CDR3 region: CASSSRSGSPETQYF. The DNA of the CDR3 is TGTGCCAGCAGCTCAAGGTCGGGATCCCCAGAGACCCAGTACTTC.

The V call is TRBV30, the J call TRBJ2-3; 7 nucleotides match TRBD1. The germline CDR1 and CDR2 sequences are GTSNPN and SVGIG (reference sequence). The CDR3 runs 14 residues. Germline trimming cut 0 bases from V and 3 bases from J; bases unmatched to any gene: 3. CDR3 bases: TGTGCCTGGAGTGTAAACAGGGGAACAGATACGCAGTATTTT. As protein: CAWSVNRGTDTQYF.

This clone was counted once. The CDR3 sequence: CASRGTSGRYEQYF. The CDR3 DNA follows: TGTGCCAGCAGGGGGACTAGCGGGAGGTACGAGCAGTACTTC. V is TRBV6-5 and J is TRBJ2-7; TRBD2 agrees at 15 bases. V was pared by 6 bases and J by 4 bases, with 1 base of the junction left unmatched. The CDR3 loop spans 14 amino acids. CDR1 and CDR2 (germline): MNHEY, SVGAGI.

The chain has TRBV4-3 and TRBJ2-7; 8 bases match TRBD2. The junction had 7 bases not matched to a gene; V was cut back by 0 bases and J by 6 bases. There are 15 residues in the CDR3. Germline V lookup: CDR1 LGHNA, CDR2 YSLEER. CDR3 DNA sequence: TGCGCCAGCAGCCAAGATCGGGAGGGTAATGCCGAGCAGTACTTC. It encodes CASSQDREGNAEQYF.

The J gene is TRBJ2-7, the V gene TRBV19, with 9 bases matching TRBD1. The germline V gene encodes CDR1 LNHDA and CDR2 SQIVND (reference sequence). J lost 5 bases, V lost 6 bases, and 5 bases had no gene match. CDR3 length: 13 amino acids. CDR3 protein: CASRGQGVNEQYF. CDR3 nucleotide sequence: TGTGCCAGTAGGGGACAGGGAGTCAACGAGCAGTACTTC.

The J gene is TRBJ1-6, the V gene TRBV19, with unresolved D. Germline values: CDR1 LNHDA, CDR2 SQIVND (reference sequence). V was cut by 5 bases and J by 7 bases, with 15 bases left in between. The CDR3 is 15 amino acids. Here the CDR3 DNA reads TGTGCCAGTAGTGACCTTAAGAGCGAGAATTCACCCCTCCACTTT. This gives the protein CASSDLKSENSPLHF.

The CDR3 DNA follows: TGTGCCATCGGCGCGAGGACAGGGACCACCGGGGAGCTGTTTTTT. Amino acid sequence: CAIGARTGTTGELFF. The rearrangement joins TRBV21-1 to TRBJ2-2; TRBD1 is taken as the D call from the table, unchecked against the DNA. TRBV21-1 is reported as a pseudogene. This CDR3 has 15 residues.

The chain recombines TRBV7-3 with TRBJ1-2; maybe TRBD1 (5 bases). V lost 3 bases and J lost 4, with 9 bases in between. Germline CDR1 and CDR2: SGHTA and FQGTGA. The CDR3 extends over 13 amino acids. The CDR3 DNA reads TGTGCCAGCAGCTTTGACAGCCTCTATGGCTACACCTTC. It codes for CASSFDSLYGYTF.

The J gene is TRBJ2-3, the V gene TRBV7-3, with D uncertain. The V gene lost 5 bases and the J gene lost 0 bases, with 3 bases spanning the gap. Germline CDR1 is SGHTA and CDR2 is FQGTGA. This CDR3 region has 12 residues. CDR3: CASSQSTDTQYF. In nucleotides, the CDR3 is TGTGCCAGCAGCCAAAGCACAGATACGCAGTATTTT. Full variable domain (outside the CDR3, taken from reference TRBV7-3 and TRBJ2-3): GAGVSQTPSNKVTEKGKYVELRCDPISGHTALYWYRQSLGQGPEFLIYFQGTGAADDSGLPNDRFFAVRPEGSVSTLKIQRTERGDSAVYLCASSQSTDTQYFGPGTRLTVL.

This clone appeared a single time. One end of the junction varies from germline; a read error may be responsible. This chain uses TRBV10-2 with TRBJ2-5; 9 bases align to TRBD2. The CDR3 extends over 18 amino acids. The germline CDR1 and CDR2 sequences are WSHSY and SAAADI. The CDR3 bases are TGCGCCAGCAGGCCAAACGCCCCTCCGCGGGGGGGCCAAGGGACCCAGTACTTC. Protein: CASRPNAPPRGGQGTQYF.

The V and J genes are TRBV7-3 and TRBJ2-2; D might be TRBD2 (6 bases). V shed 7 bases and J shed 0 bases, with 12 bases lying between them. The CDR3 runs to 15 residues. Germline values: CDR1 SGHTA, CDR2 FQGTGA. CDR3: CASMVSGSNTGELFF. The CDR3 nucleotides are TGTGCCAGCATGGTCAGCGGGTCGAACACCGGGGAGCTGTTTTTT.

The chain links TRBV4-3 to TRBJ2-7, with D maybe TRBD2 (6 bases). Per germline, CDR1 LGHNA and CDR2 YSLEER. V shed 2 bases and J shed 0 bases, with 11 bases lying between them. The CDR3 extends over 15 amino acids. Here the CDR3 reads CASSQMPGDSYEQYF. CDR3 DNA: TGCGCCAGCAGCCAAATGCCGGGAGACTCCTACGAGCAGTACTTC.

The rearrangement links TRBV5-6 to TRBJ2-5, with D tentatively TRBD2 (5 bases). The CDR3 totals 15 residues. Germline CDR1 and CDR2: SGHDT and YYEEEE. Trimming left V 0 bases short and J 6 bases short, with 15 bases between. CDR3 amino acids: CASSLAASRGQTQYF. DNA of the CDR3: TGTGCCAGCAGCTTGGCGGCTAGCCGCGGGCAGACCCAGTACTTC.

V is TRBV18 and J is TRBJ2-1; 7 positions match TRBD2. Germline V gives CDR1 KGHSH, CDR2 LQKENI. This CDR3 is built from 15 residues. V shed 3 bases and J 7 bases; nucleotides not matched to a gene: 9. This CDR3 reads CASSPGRRERNEQFF. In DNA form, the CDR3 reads TGTGCCAGCTCACCGGGACGGCGGGAGCGTAATGAGCAGTTCTTC.

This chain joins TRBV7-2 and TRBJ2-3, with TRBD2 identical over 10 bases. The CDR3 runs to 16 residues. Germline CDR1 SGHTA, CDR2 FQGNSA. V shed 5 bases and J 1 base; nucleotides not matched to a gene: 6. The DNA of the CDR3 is TGTGCCAGCAGCCTCTTAGCGGGGGGCCGCACAGATACGCAGTATTTT. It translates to CASSLLAGGRTDTQYF.

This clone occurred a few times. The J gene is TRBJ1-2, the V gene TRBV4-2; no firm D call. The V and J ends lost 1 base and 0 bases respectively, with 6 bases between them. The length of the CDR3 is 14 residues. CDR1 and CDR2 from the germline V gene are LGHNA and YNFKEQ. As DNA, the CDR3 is TGTGCCAGCAGCCAAGCCGGTACTAACTATGGCTACACCTTC. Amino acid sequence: CASSQAGTNYGYTF.

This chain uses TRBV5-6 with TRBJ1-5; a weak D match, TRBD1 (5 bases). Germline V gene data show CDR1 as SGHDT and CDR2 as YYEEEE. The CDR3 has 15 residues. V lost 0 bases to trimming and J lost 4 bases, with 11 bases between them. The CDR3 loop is CASSLGQLINQPQHF. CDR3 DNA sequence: TGTGCCAGCAGCTTGGGACAGCTCATAAATCAGCCCCAGCATTTT.

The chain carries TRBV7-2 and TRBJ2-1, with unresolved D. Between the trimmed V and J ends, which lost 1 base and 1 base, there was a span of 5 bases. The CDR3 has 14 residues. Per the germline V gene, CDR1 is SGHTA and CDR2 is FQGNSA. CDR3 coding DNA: TGTGCCAGCAGCTTAGATCTGTCCTACAATGAGCAGTTCTTC. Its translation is CASSLDLSYNEQFF.

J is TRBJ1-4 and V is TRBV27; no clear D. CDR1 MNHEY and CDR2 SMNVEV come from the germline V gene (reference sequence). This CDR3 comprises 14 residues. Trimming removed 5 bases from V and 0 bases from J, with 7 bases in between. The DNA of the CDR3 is TGTGCCAGCAGTCCGCGGTCAACTAATGAAAAACTGTTTTTT. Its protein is CASSPRSTNEKLFF.

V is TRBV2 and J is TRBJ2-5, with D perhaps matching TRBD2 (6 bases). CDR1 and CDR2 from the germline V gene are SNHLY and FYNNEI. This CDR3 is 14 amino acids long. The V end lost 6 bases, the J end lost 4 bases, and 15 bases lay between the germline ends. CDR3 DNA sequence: TGTGCCAGCAGCGAACTAGCAGAAGGAGAGACCCAGTACTTC. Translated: CASSELAEGETQYF.

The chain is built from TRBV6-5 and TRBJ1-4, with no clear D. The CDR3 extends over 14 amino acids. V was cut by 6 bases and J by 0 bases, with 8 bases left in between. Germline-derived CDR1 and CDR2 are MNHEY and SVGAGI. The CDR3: CASRKLTTNEKLFF. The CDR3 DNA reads TGTGCCAGCAGAAAGCTAACAACTAATGAAAAACTGTTTTTT.